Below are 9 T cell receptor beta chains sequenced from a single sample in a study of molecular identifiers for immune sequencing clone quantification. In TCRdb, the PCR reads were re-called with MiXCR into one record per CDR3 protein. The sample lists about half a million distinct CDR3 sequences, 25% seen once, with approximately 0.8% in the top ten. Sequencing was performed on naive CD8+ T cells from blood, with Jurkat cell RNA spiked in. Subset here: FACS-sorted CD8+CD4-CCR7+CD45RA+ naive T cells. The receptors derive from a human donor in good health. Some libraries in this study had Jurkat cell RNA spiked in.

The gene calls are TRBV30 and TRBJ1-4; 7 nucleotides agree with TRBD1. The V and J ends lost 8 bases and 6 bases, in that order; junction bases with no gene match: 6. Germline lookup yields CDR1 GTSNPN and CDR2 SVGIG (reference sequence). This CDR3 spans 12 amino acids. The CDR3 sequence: CAEGTEDEKLFF. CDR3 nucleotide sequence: TGTGCCGAGGGGACAGAGGATGAAAAACTGTTTTTT.

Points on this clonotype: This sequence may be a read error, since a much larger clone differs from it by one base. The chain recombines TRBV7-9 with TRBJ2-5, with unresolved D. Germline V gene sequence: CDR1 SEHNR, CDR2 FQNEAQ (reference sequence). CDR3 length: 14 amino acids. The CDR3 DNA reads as TGTACCAGCAGCACACTTACGACCGACGGGTTCCAGTACTTC. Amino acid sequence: CTSSTLTTDGFQYF. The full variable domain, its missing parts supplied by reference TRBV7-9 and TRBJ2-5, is DTGVSQNPRHKITKRGQNVTFRCDPISEHNRLYWYRQTLGQGPEFLTYFQNEAQLEKSRLLSDRFSAERPKGSFSTLEIQRTEQGDSAMYLCTSSTLTTDGFQYFGPGTRLLVL.

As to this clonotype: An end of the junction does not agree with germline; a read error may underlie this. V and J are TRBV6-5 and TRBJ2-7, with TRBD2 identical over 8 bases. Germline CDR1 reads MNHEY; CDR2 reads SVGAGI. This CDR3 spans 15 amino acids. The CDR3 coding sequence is TGTACCAGCAGTTACGAGGGCGGGAGGCCCTACGAGCAGTACTTC. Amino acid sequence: CTSSYEGGRPYEQYF.

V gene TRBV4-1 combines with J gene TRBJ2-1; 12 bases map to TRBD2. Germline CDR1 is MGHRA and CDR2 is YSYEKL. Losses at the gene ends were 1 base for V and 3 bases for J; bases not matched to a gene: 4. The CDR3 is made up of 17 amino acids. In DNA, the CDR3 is TGCGCCAGCAGCCAAGTGTTGACTAGCGGGGGCTACAATGAGCAGTTCTTC. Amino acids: CASSQVLTSGGYNEQFF.

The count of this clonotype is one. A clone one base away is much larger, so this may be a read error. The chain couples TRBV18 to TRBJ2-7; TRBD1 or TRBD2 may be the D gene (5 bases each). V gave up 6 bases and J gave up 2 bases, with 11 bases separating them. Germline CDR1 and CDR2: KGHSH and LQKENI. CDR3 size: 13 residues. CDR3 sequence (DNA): TGTGCCAGCTCGGCTCGGGACCCCTACGAGCAGTACTTC. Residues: CASSARDPYEQYF.

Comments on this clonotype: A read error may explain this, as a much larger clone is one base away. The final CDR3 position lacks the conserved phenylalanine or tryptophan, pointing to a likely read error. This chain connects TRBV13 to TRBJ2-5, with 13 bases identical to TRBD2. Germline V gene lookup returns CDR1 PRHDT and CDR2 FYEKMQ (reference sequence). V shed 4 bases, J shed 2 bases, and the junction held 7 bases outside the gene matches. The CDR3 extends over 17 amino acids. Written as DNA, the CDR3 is TGTGCCAGCAGCTCCCCGACTAGCGGGGGGCCTCAAGAGACCCAGTACCTC. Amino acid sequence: CASSSPTSGGPQETQYL.

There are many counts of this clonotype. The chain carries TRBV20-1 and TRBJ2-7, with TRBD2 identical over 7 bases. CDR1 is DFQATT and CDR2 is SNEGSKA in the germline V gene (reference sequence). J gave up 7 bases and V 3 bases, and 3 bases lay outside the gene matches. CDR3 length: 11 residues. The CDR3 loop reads CSARASGEQYF. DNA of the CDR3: TGCAGTGCTAGGGCTAGCGGTGAGCAGTACTTC.

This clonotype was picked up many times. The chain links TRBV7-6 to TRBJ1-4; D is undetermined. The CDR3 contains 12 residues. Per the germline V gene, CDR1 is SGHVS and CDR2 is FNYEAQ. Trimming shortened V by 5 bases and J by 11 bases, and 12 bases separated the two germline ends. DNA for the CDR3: TGTGCCAGCAGCCCCGGCCCGGGCAAACTGTTTTTT. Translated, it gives CASSPGPGKLFF.

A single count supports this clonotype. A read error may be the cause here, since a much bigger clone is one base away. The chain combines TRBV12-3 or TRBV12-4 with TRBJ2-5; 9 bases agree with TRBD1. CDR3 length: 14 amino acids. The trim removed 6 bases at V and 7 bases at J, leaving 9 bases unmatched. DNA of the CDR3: TGTGCCAGCAGCACCGGGACAGGGTTAGGGACCCAGTACTTC. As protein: CASSTGTGLGTQYF.